The 18 T cell receptor beta chains in this list originate from one sample, sequenced in a study of early T cells in non-severe SARS-CoV-2 infection. MiXCR was run by TCRdb on the 5' RACE reads, yielding one entry per CDR3 protein. Here the sample spans about 50,000 distinct CDR3 sequences, roughly 10% being singletons. The sample consisted of whole blood, taken at baseline. Source of these receptors: an adult who was a healthcare worker with PCR-confirmed SARS-CoV-2 infection or an uninfected control (not recorded which).

This clonotype occurred a few times. V is TRBV12-3 or TRBV12-4 and J is TRBJ1-2; TRBD1 matches at 8 bases. The length of the CDR3 is 14 residues. Unmatched junction bases numbered 6, after V lost 3 bases and J lost 6 bases. The CDR3: CASSFSGGKNGYTF. In DNA, the CDR3 is TGTGCCAGCAGTTTCTCAGGGGGCAAGAATGGCTACACCTTC.

This clonotype has a handful of counts. The V gene is TRBV10-2, the J gene TRBJ2-7; weak D call: TRBD1 (5 bases). The germline gives CDR1 WSHSY, CDR2 SAAADI. Trimming took 3 bases from V and 6 from J, leaving 12 bases between them. This CDR3 region has 13 residues. The CDR3 loop reads CASSELQGGEQYF. In nucleotides, the CDR3 is TGCGCCAGCAGTGAATTGCAGGGTGGCGAGCAGTACTTC.

This clonotype has a count of ten or more. This chain links TRBV5-1 with TRBJ2-6; D is uncertain. Germline CDR1 and CDR2: SGHRS and YFSETQ. Trimming left V 0 bases short and J 0 bases short, with 4 bases between. The CDR3 totals 15 residues. The CDR3 protein is CASSLGNSGANVLTF. In nucleotides, the CDR3 is TGCGCCAGCAGCTTGGGCAACTCTGGGGCCAACGTCCTGACTTTC.

This clonotype was seen ten or more times. This chain links TRBV7-2 with TRBJ1-1; perhaps TRBD1 as D (5 bases). The CDR3 loop spans 14 amino acids. CDR1 and CDR2 from the germline V gene are SGHTA and FQGNSA. Between the trimmed V and J ends, which lost 5 bases and 1 base, there was a span of 11 bases. The CDR3 protein is CASSTRQSNTEAFF. The CDR3 DNA follows: TGTGCCAGCAGCACCCGACAGTCGAACACTGAAGCTTTCTTT.

V is TRBV7-9 and J is TRBJ2-7; 7 bases match TRBD1. Unmatched junction bases numbered 12, after V lost 8 bases and J lost 5 bases. The CDR3 loop spans 14 amino acids. Germline V CDR1 and CDR2: SEHNR, FQNEAQ (reference sequence). As DNA, the CDR3 is TGTGCCAGCTCCATTGGCAGGGGGAACCACGAGCAGTACTTC. Its translation: CASSIGRGNHEQYF.

The chain carries TRBV5-1 and TRBJ2-5; 9 bases are shared with TRBD1. The germline V gene encodes CDR1 SGHRS and CDR2 YFSETQ. V lost 5 bases to trimming and J lost 5 bases; unmatched junction nucleotides: 10. CDR3 length: 15 amino acids. The CDR3 loop is CASRTNTGGEETQYF. The CDR3 DNA sequence: TGCGCCAGCAGAACAAATACAGGGGGCGAGGAGACCCAGTACTTC. The entire variable domain, with the rest obtained from reference TRBV5-1 and TRBJ2-5, is as follows: KAGVTQTPRYLIKTRGQQVTLSCSPISGHRSVSWYQQTPGQGLQFLFEYFSETQRNKGNFPGRFSGRQFSNSRSEMNVSTLELGDSALYLCASRTNTGGEETQYFGPGTRLLVL.

This clonotype has more than one count but fewer than ten. This rearrangement joins TRBV7-2 to TRBJ1-5; no firm D call. This CDR3 region has 15 residues. Germline V CDR1 and CDR2: SGHTA, FQGNSA. V gave up 2 bases and J gave up 0 bases, with 8 bases separating them. In DNA form, the CDR3 reads TGTGCCAGCAGCTTATCTTTCAGTAGCAATCAGCCCCAGCATTTT. It yields the protein CASSLSFSSNQPQHF.

This clonotype was recorded many times. V and J are TRBV28 and TRBJ1-2; D uncertain. V lost 7 bases and J 3 bases, leaving 12 bases between the germline ends. This CDR3 spans 13 amino acids. Germline CDR1 is MDHEN and CDR2 is SYDVKM. CDR3 coding DNA: TGTGCCAGCACTTTGTCCGGACACTATGGCTACACCTTC. It codes for CASTLSGHYGYTF.

This clonotype was seen ten or more times. This rearrangement joins TRBV7-8 to TRBJ2-1; 11 bases fit TRBD2. The V gene end was trimmed by 4 bases and the J gene end by 4 bases; junction bases not matched to a gene: 6. Germline CDR1 reads SGHVS; CDR2 reads FQNEAQ. The CDR3 loop spans 16 amino acids. The CDR3 bases are TGTGCCAGCAGCTCCCAACTAGCGGGAGCATACAATGAGCAGTTCTTC. It translates to CASSSQLAGAYNEQFF. The full variable domain, its missing parts supplied by reference TRBV7-8 and TRBJ2-1, is GAGVSQSPRYKVAKRGQDVALRCDPISGHVSLFWYQQALGQGPEFLTYFQNEAQLDKSGLPSDRFFAERPEGSVSTLKIQRTQQEDSAVYLCASSSQLAGAYNEQFFGPGTRLTVL.

In its sample, this clonotype was seen many times. Here the CDR3 reads CASSLASQGARGYGYTF. The CDR3 nucleotides are TGTGCCAGCAGCTTAGCTAGTCAGGGGGCGCGCGGCTATGGCTACACCTTC. The genes are TRBV7-8 and TRBJ1-2; 8 positions match TRBD1. This CDR3 is built from 17 residues. CDR1 and CDR2 from the germline V gene are SGHVS and FQNEAQ. Trimming cost V 0 bases and J 4 bases; bases outside gene matches: 10.

This clonotype appeared a few times. V usage is TRBV28 and J usage is TRBJ2-5; 10 nucleotides agree with TRBD1. The germline CDR1 and CDR2 sequences are MDHEN and SYDVKM. V shed 5 bases and J 4 bases; nucleotides not matched to a gene: 4. The CDR3 is 14 amino acids. DNA for the CDR3: TGTGCCAGCAGTCCTCGGACAGGGGGAGAGACCCAGTACTTC. Protein: CASSPRTGGETQYF.

A few counts support this clonotype. The chain carries TRBV12-3 or TRBV12-4 and TRBJ1-5; D possibly corresponds to TRBD1 (6 bases). Trimming stripped 3 bases from V and 2 bases from J, with 8 bases between. The CDR3 has 14 residues. CDR3 amino acids: CASSLPGGNQPQHF. In DNA, the CDR3 is TGTGCCAGCAGTTTGCCAGGGGGCAATCAGCCCCAGCATTTT.

This clonotype showed up just a few times. The chain joins TRBV28 to TRBJ2-1, with TRBD2 matching 12 bases. With 4 bases clipped from V and 3 bases from J, the junction kept 10 bases outside the gene matches. The germline V gene encodes CDR1 MDHEN and CDR2 SYDVKM. The CDR3 spans 18 residues. The CDR3 loop is CASSWGRQGLAGYNEQFF. The CDR3 DNA reads as TGTGCCAGCAGTTGGGGGAGACAGGGACTAGCGGGCTACAATGAGCAGTTCTTC. The full variable domain, with the rest looked up from reference TRBV28 and TRBJ2-1, is DVKVTQSSRYLVKRTGEKVFLECVQDMDHENMFWYRQDPGLGLRLIYFSYDVKMKEKGDIPEGYSVSREKKERFSLILESASTNQTSMYLCASSWGRQGLAGYNEQFFGPGTRLTVL.

The rearrangement links TRBV6-6 to TRBJ2-5; 8 bases agree with TRBD2. CDR1 is MNHNY and CDR2 is SVGAGI in the germline V gene (reference sequence). This CDR3 contains 14 residues. Unmatched junction bases numbered 3, after V lost 5 bases and J lost 1 base. This CDR3 reads CASSLSGAQETQYF. The CDR3 nucleotides read TGTGCCAGCAGTCTTAGCGGGGCCCAAGAGACCCAGTACTTC.

This clonotype occurred many times. The chain is built from TRBV12-3 or TRBV12-4 and TRBJ2-1; D possibly corresponds to TRBD1 (5 bases). The CDR3 consists of 14 residues. Trimming pared 8 bases from V and 4 bases from J, leaving 15 bases between. For the CDR3, the DNA is TGTGCCAGCTCCACGAGGACACTATACAATGAGCAGTTCTTC. The encoded protein is CASSTRTLYNEQFF.

This clonotype occurred many times. The chain recombines TRBV6-2 or TRBV6-3 with TRBJ2-2, with 8 bases that match TRBD2. Per germline, CDR1 MNHEY and CDR2 SVGEGT. Germline trimming cut 7 bases from V and 0 bases from J; bases unmatched to any gene: 10. The CDR3 has 17 residues. The CDR3 region has the DNA TGTGCCAGCATTCAACTTCCGGGACTAGCGAACACCGGGGAGCTGTTTTTT. This gives the protein CASIQLPGLANTGELFF.

This clonotype was counted ten times or more. The V and J genes are TRBV2 and TRBJ2-7; 7 nucleotides match TRBD1. The CDR3 is 15 amino acids. J lost 1 base, V lost 6 bases, and 9 bases had no gene match. Germline assignment: CDR1 SNHLY and CDR2 FYNNEI. The CDR3 DNA follows: TGTGCCAGCAGCGCTCCCGGGACAGCATCCTACGAGCAGTACTTC. Protein sequence: CASSAPGTASYEQYF.

This chain connects TRBV21-1 to TRBJ2-7; the table gives TRBD1 as D, unverified against the DNA. TRBV21-1 is noted as a pseudogene. CDR3 size: 16 residues. The CDR3 DNA reads as TGTGCCAGCAGCAAAGGGTCGACAGGGAAAACCTACGAGCAGTACTTC. It yields the protein CASSKGSTGKTYEQYF.